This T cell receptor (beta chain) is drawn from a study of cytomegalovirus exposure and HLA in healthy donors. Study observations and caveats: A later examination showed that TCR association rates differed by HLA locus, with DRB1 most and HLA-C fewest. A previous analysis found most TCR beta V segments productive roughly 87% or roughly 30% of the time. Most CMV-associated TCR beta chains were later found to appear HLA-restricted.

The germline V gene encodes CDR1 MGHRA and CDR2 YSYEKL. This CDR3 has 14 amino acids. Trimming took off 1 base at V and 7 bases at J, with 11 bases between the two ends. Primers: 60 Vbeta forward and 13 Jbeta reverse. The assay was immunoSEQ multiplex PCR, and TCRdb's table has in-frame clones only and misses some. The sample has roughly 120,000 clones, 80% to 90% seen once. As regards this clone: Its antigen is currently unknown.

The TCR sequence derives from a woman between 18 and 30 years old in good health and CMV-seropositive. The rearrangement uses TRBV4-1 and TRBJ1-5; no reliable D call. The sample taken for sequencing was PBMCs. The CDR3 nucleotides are TGCGCCAGCAGCCAAGGAGGGTCGATGCAGCCCCAGCATTTT. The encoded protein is CASSQGGSMQPQHF.